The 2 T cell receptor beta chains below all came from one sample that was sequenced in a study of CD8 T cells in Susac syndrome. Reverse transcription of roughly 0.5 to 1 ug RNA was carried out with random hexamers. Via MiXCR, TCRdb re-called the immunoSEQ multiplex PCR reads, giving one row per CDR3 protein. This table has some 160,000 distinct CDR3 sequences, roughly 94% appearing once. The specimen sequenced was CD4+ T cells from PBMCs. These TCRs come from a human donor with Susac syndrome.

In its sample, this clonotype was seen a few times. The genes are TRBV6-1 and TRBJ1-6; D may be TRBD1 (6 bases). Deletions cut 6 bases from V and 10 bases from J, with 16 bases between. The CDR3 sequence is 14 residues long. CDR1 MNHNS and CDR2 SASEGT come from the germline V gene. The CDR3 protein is CASRGWGAESPLHF. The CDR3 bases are TGTGCCAGCAGGGGGTGGGGGGCTGAATCACCCCTCCACTTT.

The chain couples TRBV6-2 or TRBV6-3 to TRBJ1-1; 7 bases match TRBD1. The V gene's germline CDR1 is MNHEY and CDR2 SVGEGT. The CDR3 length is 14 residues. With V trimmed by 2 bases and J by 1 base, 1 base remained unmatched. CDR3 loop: CASSYGTANTEAFF. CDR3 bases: TGTGCCAGCAGTTACGGGACAGCGAACACTGAAGCTTTCTTT.